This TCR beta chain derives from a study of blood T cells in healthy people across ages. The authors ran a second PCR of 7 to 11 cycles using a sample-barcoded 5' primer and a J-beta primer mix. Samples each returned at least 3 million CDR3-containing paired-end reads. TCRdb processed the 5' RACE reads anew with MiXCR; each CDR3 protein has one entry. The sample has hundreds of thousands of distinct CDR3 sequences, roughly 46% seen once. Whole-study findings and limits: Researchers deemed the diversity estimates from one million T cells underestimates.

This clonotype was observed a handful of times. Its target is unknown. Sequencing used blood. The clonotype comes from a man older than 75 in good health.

Here the CDR3 reads CASSPGLAGLTYNEQFF. The CDR3 DNA reads as TGTGCCAGCAGCCCAGGCCTAGCGGGGCTTACCTACAATGAGCAGTTCTTC. The rearrangement links TRBV7-9 to TRBJ2-1; TRBD2 matches 9 bases. The germline gives CDR1 SEHNR, CDR2 FQNEAQ (reference sequence). V was pared by 5 bases and J by 2 bases, with 10 bases of the junction left unmatched. The CDR3 sequence is 17 residues long.